Below, 20 T cell receptor beta chains from the same sample are listed, as sequenced in a study of T cell responses to AZD1222 COVID-19 vaccine (dated by TCRdb to about 2021). The meaning of the sample's time point label: baseline before first vaccination. Library preparation was by the immunoSEQ multiplex PCR assay. TCRdb carries this immuneACCESS record with in-frame sequences only. Its versions omit some clonotypes, under half of them owing to an unresolved V gene in the studies checked, with the rest unexplained. Within this sample are approximately 73,000 clones, with 84% of them counted one time only. The ten biggest clones cover 9.8% of the sample. The material was peripheral blood, obtained on day 0 of AZD1222 vaccination. The receptors shown here come from an adult in good health.

About this clone: One end of the junction is discordant with germline, which a read error may explain. The gene calls are TRBV7-7 and TRBJ2-5; D may be TRBD1 or TRBD2 (5 bases each). CDR1 SSHAT and CDR2 FNYEAQ come from the germline V gene (reference sequence). The CDR3 loop spans 15 amino acids. CDR3 protein: CASSLEGLAGQTQYF. The CDR3 DNA reads TGTGCTAGCAGCTTAGAGGGGCTCGCAGGTCAGACCCAGTACTTC.

This chain links TRBV1 with TRBJ1-4; the table's D call, TRBD1, has no DNA check behind it. TRBV1 is tagged as a pseudogene. The CDR3 covers 16 residues. The CDR3 DNA is TGCACCAGCAGCCATTTACAGGGCCGAGGCTATGAAAAACTGTTTTTT. Its protein product is CTSSHLQGRGYEKLFF.

The V gene is TRBV7-3, the J gene TRBJ1-5; TRBD1 might be the D (5 bases). V was pared by 2 bases and J by 7 bases, with 12 bases between. Germline V CDR1 and CDR2: SGHTA, FQGTGA. The CDR3 has 14 amino acids. The CDR3 DNA reads TGTGCCAGCAGCTTAGCGGGGCGCGGGCAGCCCCAGCATTTT. Translating gives CASSLAGRGQPQHF.

The chain recombines TRBV20-1 with TRBJ2-1, with TRBD2 matching over 9 bases. CDR1 is DFQATT, CDR2 SNEGSKA, per germline (reference sequence). J was trimmed by 12 bases and V by 5 bases; bases with no gene match: 2. CDR3 length equals 10 residues. CDR3 amino acids: CSAATSGQFF. The CDR3 DNA sequence: TGCAGTGCTGCGACTAGCGGGCAGTTCTTC.

The gene calls are TRBV19 and TRBJ1-5; maybe TRBD1 (5 bases). The CDR3 sequence is 15 residues long. The germline gives CDR1 LNHDA, CDR2 SQIVND (reference sequence). V gave up 6 bases and J gave up 0 bases, with 12 bases separating them. This CDR3 reads CASSWGSYSNQPQHF. DNA for the CDR3: TGTGCCAGTAGCTGGGGGAGCTATAGCAATCAGCCCCAGCATTTT.

The chain carries TRBV5-4 and TRBJ2-3; 11 bases line up with TRBD2. V gave up 4 bases and J gave up 2 bases; unmatched junction bases: 6. The germline V gene has CDR1 SGHNT and CDR2 YYREEE (reference sequence). The CDR3 extends over 16 amino acids. CDR3 sequence reads: CASSPLAGGATDTQYF. CDR3 bases: TGTGCCAGCAGCCCCCTAGCGGGGGGAGCCACAGATACGCAGTATTTT.

A few counts support this clone. The CDR3 reads CASSVGPTGKETQYF. The CDR3 nucleotides are TGTGCCAGCAGCGTAGGTCCGACCGGCAAGGAGACCCAGTACTTC. The gene calls are TRBV9 and TRBJ2-5; D remains ambiguous. The V gene's germline CDR1 is SGDLS and CDR2 YYNGEE. V shed 0 bases and J shed 5 bases, with 14 bases lying between them. The CDR3 has 15 amino acids.

The chain is built from TRBV7-2 and TRBJ1-6, with D unresolved. Looked up from germline, CDR1 is SGHTA and CDR2 is FQGNSA. Trimming removed 4 bases from V and 9 bases from J, with 13 bases in between. The CDR3 totals 14 residues. The CDR3 reads CASSSAGSSSPLHF. In DNA, the CDR3 is TGTGCCAGCAGCTCGGCGGGCAGTAGTTCACCCCTCCACTTT.

The gene calls are TRBV7-8 and TRBJ1-1; TRBD1 matches 9 bases. The CDR3 has 13 amino acids. The germline V gene has CDR1 SGHVS and CDR2 FQNEAQ. V gave up 5 bases and J gave up 5 bases; unmatched junction bases: 3. CDR3 amino acids: CASSVTGGTEAFF. The CDR3 coding sequence is TGTGCCAGCAGCGTGACAGGGGGAACTGAAGCTTTCTTT. Using reference TRBV7-8 and TRBJ1-1 for the parts outside the CDR3, the full variable domain is GAGVSQSPRYKVAKRGQDVALRCDPISGHVSLFWYQQALGQGPEFLTYFQNEAQLDKSGLPSDRFFAERPEGSVSTLKIQRTQQEDSAVYLCASSVTGGTEAFFGQGTRLTVV.

The chain employs TRBV20-1 and TRBJ1-2; D unresolved. Trimming removed 3 bases from V and 4 bases from J, with 9 bases in between. Germline assignment: CDR1 DFQATT and CDR2 SNEGSKA (reference sequence). CDR3 length equals 12 residues. CDR3 nucleotides: TGCAGTGCTAGTGAACAGACCTATGGCTACACCTTC. It translates to CSASEQTYGYTF.

The table lists this clone with a count of one. The rearrangement links TRBV2 to TRBJ2-5, with no clear D. The CDR3 is 14 residues long. The V and J ends lost 6 bases and 9 bases respectively, with 20 bases between them. Germline-derived CDR1 and CDR2 are SNHLY and FYNNEI. CDR3 region: CASRLGPYDRAQYF. The CDR3 coding sequence is TGTGCCAGCAGGCTCGGGCCCTATGATAGAGCCCAGTACTTC.

The genes are TRBV28 and TRBJ2-7; D gene ambiguous. Germline V gives CDR1 MDHEN, CDR2 SYDVKM. The length of the CDR3 is 15 residues. V lost 6 bases to trimming and J lost 4 bases, with 19 bases between them. CDR3 amino acids: CASSPPDRVVYEQYF. CDR3 DNA sequence: TGTGCCAGCAGCCCCCCGGATAGAGTAGTGTACGAGCAGTACTTC.

The chain recombines TRBV28 with TRBJ1-2; tentative D call: TRBD1 (5 bases). This CDR3 region has 14 residues. V lost 3 bases and J lost 2, with 10 bases in between. Germline V gene sequence: CDR1 MDHEN, CDR2 SYDVKM. This chain's CDR3 is CASSLRGGNYGYTF. The CDR3 DNA follows: TGTGCCAGCAGTTTGAGGGGAGGGAACTATGGCTACACCTTC.

The gene calls are TRBV5-5 and TRBJ1-5; 10 nucleotides agree with TRBD1. CDR3 length: 17 residues. The germline CDR1 and CDR2 sequences are SGHKS and YYEKEE (reference sequence). The V segment lost 4 bases and the J segment 0 bases; nucleotides outside the gene matches: 7. The CDR3 nucleotides read TGTGCCAGCAGCCGGGGACAGGGGTTTGATAGCAATCAGCCCCAGCATTTT. Protein sequence: CASSRGQGFDSNQPQHF.

The V gene is TRBV28, the J gene TRBJ1-5; a weak D match, TRBD1 (6 bases). V lost 7 bases to trimming and J lost 5 bases, with 21 bases between them. CDR1 and CDR2 from the germline V gene are MDHEN and SYDVKM. The CDR3 is made up of 16 amino acids. The CDR3 is CASKRGEGNLYQPQHF. Written as DNA, the CDR3 is TGTGCCAGCAAAAGGGGGGAGGGGAATTTGTATCAGCCCCAGCATTTT.

The chain has TRBV19 and TRBJ1-2, with D perhaps matching TRBD1 (5 bases). The length of the CDR3 is 14 residues. In germline, CDR1 is LNHDA, CDR2 SQIVND (reference sequence). V was shortened by 5 bases and J by 5 bases, with 15 bases between the two germline ends. The CDR3 loop is CASSPARVAYGYTF. The CDR3 DNA follows: TGTGCCAGTAGTCCCGCCAGGGTGGCATATGGCTACACCTTC.

The rearrangement links TRBV6-5 to TRBJ1-5; weak D call: TRBD1 (5 bases). Trimming took 4 bases from V and 5 from J, leaving 18 bases between them. Germline CDR1 reads MNHEY; CDR2 reads SVGAGI. The CDR3 is 16 residues long. The CDR3 DNA is TGTGCCAGCAGTTTACCACGTAGGGGAAGGCATCAGCCCCAGCATTTT. Encoded protein: CASSLPRRGRHQPQHF.

This chain uses TRBV12-3 or TRBV12-4 with TRBJ1-5; D gene unclear. The CDR3 is made up of 13 amino acids. V was pared by 3 bases and J by 5 bases, with 8 bases between. CDR3 coding DNA: TGTGCCAGCAGTTTGAAGGAGGATCAGCCCCAGCATTTT. This encodes CASSLKEDQPQHF.

V gene TRBV7-6 combines with J gene TRBJ2-3, with a weak D call TRBD2 (6 bases). CDR3 length: 16 amino acids. Germline V gives CDR1 SGHVS, CDR2 FNYEAQ. V gave up 4 bases and J gave up 0 bases, with 14 bases separating them. CDR3 protein: CASSSIAGLSTDTQYF. CDR3 sequence (DNA): TGTGCCAGCAGCTCTATCGCGGGGCTTAGCACAGATACGCAGTATTTT.

The V and J genes are TRBV5-6 and TRBJ2-7, with a tentative D call TRBD2 (5 bases). V was cut by 6 bases and J by 1 base, with 14 bases left in between. CDR1 is SGHDT, CDR2 YYEEEE, per germline. The CDR3 consists of 14 residues. The CDR3 nucleotides are TGTGCCAGCATGGAACTCGGGGTATCCTACGAGCAGTACTTC. Translating gives CASMELGVSYEQYF. The variable domain in full, completed from reference TRBV5-6 and TRBJ2-7, reads DAGVTQSPTHLIKTRGQQVTLRCSPKSGHDTVSWYQQALGQGPQFIFQYYEEEERQRGNFPDRFSGHQFPNYSSELNVNALLLGDSALYLCASMELGVSYEQYFGPGTRLTVT.